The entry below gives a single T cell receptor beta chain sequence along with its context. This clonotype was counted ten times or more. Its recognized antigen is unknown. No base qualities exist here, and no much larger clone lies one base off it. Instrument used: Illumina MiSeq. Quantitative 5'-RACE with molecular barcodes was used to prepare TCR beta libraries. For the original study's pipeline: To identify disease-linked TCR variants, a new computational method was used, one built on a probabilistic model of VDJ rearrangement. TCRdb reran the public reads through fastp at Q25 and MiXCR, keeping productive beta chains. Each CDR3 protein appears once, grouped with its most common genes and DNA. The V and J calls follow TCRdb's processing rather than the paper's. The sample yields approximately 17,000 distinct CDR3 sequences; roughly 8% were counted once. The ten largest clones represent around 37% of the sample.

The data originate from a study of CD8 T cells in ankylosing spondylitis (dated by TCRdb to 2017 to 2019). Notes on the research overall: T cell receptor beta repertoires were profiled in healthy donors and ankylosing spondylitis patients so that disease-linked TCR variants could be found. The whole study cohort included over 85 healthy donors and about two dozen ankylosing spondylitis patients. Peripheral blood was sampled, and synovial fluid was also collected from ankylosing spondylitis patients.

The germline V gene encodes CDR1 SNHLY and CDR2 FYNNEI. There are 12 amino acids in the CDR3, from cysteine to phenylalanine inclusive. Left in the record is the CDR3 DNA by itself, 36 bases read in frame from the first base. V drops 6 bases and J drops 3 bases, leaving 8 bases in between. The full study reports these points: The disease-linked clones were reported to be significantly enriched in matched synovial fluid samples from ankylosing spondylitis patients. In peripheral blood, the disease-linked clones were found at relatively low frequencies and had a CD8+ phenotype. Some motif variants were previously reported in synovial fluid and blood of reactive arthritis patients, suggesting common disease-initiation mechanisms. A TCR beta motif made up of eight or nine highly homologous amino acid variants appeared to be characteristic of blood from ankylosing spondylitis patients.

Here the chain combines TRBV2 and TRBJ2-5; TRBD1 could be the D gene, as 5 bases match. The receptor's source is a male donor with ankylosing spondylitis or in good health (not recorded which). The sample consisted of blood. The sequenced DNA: TGTGCCAGCAGCGAGACAGAAGAGACCCAGTACTTC. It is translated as CASSETEETQYF. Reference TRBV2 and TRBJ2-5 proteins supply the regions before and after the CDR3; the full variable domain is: EPEVTQTPSHQVTQMGQEVILRCVPISNHLYFYWYRQILGQKVEFLVSFYNNEISEKSEIFDDQFSVERPDGSNFTLKIRSTKLEDSAMYFCASSETEETQYFGPGTRLLVL.